The 17 T cell receptor beta chains given below trace back to one sample, sequenced in a study of blood T cells in healthy people across ages. The authors ran a second PCR of about 6 to 11 cycles using a sample-barcoded 5' primer and a J-beta primer mix. TCRdb re-called the 5' RACE reads through MiXCR, storing one row per CDR3 protein. The sample contains hundreds of thousands of distinct CDR3 sequences, 58% of which appear only once. Sequencing was carried out using blood. The receptors come from a man in his 60s in good health.

This clonotype occurred many times. A read error may explain this, as a much larger clone is one base away. The V gene is TRBV7-2, the J gene TRBJ2-7, with 9 bases that match TRBD2. CDR1 is SGHTA and CDR2 is FQGNSA in the germline V gene. This CDR3 comprises 14 residues. The V and J ends lost 5 bases and 10 bases, in that order; junction bases with no gene match: 12. CDR3 sequence reads: CASSVAVAGAPQYF. The CDR3 DNA follows: TGTGCCAGCAGCGTGGCGGTAGCGGGGGCGCCTCAGTACTTC.

The V call is TRBV6-5, the J call TRBJ1-2, with TRBD1 matching 7 bases. CDR1 and CDR2 (germline): MNHEY, SVGAGI. The CDR3 has 14 amino acids. Germline trimming cut 7 bases from V and 0 bases from J; bases unmatched to any gene: 5. Written as DNA, the CDR3 is TGTGCCAGCAACCCGGGACAGACTAACTATGGCTACACCTTC. As protein: CASNPGQTNYGYTF.

In this sample, this clonotype turned up a few times. This chain links TRBV5-6 with TRBJ1-2, with D perhaps TRBD1 (6 bases). This CDR3 spans 13 amino acids. V gave up 3 bases and J gave up 5 bases, with 11 bases separating them. Germline lookup yields CDR1 SGHDT and CDR2 YYEEEE. The CDR3 sequence: CASSWTVTYGYTF. CDR3 nucleotide sequence: TGTGCCAGCAGCTGGACAGTTACTTATGGCTACACCTTC.

The chain carries TRBV5-6 and TRBJ1-1; possible D gene TRBD1, 6 bases. Per the germline V gene, CDR1 is SGHDT and CDR2 is YYEEEE. The CDR3 spans 14 residues. Trimming took 2 bases from V and 3 from J, leaving 11 bases between them. CDR3 amino acids: CASSFGGWDTEAFF. DNA for the CDR3: TGTGCCAGCAGCTTCGGGGGCTGGGACACTGAAGCTTTCTTT.

To note about this clonotype: At one end, the junction sequence differs from germline, possibly due to a read error. The genes are TRBV5-1 and TRBJ2-7, with D perhaps TRBD1 (6 bases). Germline lookup yields CDR1 SGHRS and CDR2 YFSETQ. The CDR3 contains 14 residues. The DNA for the CDR3 is TGCGCCAGCAGCCACCGGGACACGTCCTATGAGCAGTACTTC. Its protein product is CASSHRDTSYEQYF.

In its sample, this clonotype was seen once. This rearrangement joins TRBV2 to TRBJ2-7; D is unresolved. Germline V gives CDR1 SNHLY, CDR2 FYNNEI. The CDR3 totals 15 residues. Trimming cost V 6 bases and J 7 bases, with 22 bases left between them. The CDR3 nucleotides are TGTGCCAGCAGATACGGTGCAGGCACCTACAATGAGCAGTACTTC. Its translation is CASRYGAGTYNEQYF.

This chain's CDR3 is CASSFTRGYTQYF. Written as DNA, the CDR3 is TGTGCCAGCAGTTTTACTAGGGGGTATACGCAGTATTTT. This rearrangement joins TRBV6-5 to TRBJ2-3; D may be TRBD1 (6 bases). This CDR3 is built from 13 residues. V was cut by 4 bases and J by 7 bases, with 12 bases left in between. The V gene's germline CDR1 is MNHEY and CDR2 SVGAGI.

The gene calls are TRBV5-1 and TRBJ2-1; 8 nucleotides agree with TRBD2. Looked up from germline, CDR1 is SGHRS and CDR2 is YFSETQ. J lost 6 bases, V lost 2 bases, and 13 bases had no gene match. This CDR3 has 17 amino acids. The CDR3 DNA follows: TGCGCCAGCAGCTTAGAGGGCAGTAGTAGCGGGGCCAATGAGCAGTTCTTC. As protein: CASSLEGSSSGANEQFF.

Concerning this clonotype: A single base separates this from a much larger clone, so it may be a read error. V gene TRBV7-2 combines with J gene TRBJ2-7, with D unclear. Per germline, CDR1 SGHTA and CDR2 FQGNSA. The CDR3 contains 14 residues. CDR3 residues: CVSSAQAGGYEQYF. As DNA, the CDR3 is TGTGTCAGCAGCGCGCAGGCAGGCGGCTACGAGCAGTACTTC.

DNA for the CDR3: TGCAGCGTTGGGACAGGGGCCGGACTGTTTTTT. Protein: CSVGTGAGLFF. V is TRBV29-1 and J is TRBJ1-4; 9 bases align to TRBD1. The CDR3 spans 11 residues. The junction had 4 bases not matched to a gene; V was cut back by 4 bases and J by 13 bases. Looked up from germline, CDR1 is SQVTM and CDR2 is ANQGSEA.

The V gene is TRBV7-2, the J gene TRBJ1-4, with D hard to call. The CDR3 is made up of 17 amino acids. CDR1 SGHTA and CDR2 FQGNSA come from the germline V gene. Trimming cost V 1 base and J 0 bases, with 12 bases left between them. The DNA for the CDR3 is TGTGCCAGCAGCTTAGGGCCACGGACTGCAACTAATGAAAAACTGTTTTTT. Residues: CASSLGPRTATNEKLFF.

Only a few counts were recorded for this clonotype. V usage is TRBV3-1 and J usage is TRBJ1-5, with no clear D. The CDR3 consists of 12 residues. Trimming cost V 6 bases and J 4 bases, with 7 bases left between them. From germline, CDR1 is LGHDT and CDR2 YNNKEL (reference sequence). CDR3 amino acids: CASSSGNQPQHF. The CDR3 DNA reads TGTGCCAGCAGTTCTGGGAATCAGCCCCAGCATTTT.

The sample holds many counts of this clonotype. The chain has TRBV11-2 and TRBJ1-6, with unresolved D. The ends were cut back, 5 bases at V and 0 bases at J, with 11 bases in the middle. Germline V gene data show CDR1 as SGHAT and CDR2 as FQNNGV. The CDR3 extends over 16 amino acids. CDR3 sequence: CASSKTPGSYNSPLHF. The CDR3 nucleotides are TGTGCCAGCAGCAAGACCCCGGGCTCCTATAATTCACCCCTCCACTTT.

This clonotype came up a few times. The chain carries TRBV3-1 and TRBJ2-6; the D gene is possibly TRBD1 (6 bases). Germline V CDR1 and CDR2: LGHDT, YNNKEL (reference sequence). The CDR3 is 16 residues long. Trimming removed 0 bases from V and 0 bases from J, with 6 bases in between. Written as DNA, the CDR3 is TGTGCCAGCAGCCAAGACAGGGGCTCTGGGGCCAACGTCCTGACTTTC. Its protein is CASSQDRGSGANVLTF.

The chain uses TRBV20-1 and TRBJ2-3; D remains ambiguous. The CDR3 has 15 amino acids. Germline V gives CDR1 DFQATT, CDR2 SNEGSKA (reference sequence). V was clipped by 3 bases and J by 1 base, with 14 bases between them. The CDR3, as DNA: TGCAGTGCTAGTAAGGGTAGCCCGCGCACAGATACGCAGTATTTT. Its protein product is CSASKGSPRTDTQYF.

V usage is TRBV6-1 and J usage is TRBJ2-5; 9 positions match TRBD1. This CDR3 region has 17 residues. With V trimmed by 2 bases and J by 11 bases, 18 bases remained unmatched. CDR1 MNHNS and CDR2 SASEGT come from the germline V gene. The chain's CDR3 is CASSEPGSSQGAVEQYF. CDR3 nucleotide sequence: TGTGCCAGCAGTGAACCTGGTTCGTCACAGGGGGCGGTTGAGCAGTACTTC.

J is TRBJ2-7 and V is TRBV27; perhaps TRBD1 as D (6 bases). V shed 5 bases and J shed 0 bases, with 11 bases lying between them. This CDR3 region has 14 residues. Germline V gene lookup returns CDR1 MNHEY and CDR2 SMNVEV (reference sequence). The CDR3 DNA is TGTGCCAGCAGTCACCGACAGGACTCCTACGAGCAGTACTTC. It yields the protein CASSHRQDSYEQYF.